This T cell receptor beta chain was sequenced for a study of T cell changes during pregnancy in multiple sclerosis. TCRdb's table, derived via immunoSEQ multiplex PCR, lists solely in-frame clones and lacks some. The sample holds 65,000 to 85,000 clones; approximately 88% are singletons and the top ten take 0.7% to 0.9%. The CDR3 length is 14 residues. The germline V gene encodes CDR1 MNHEY and CDR2 SMNVEV (reference sequence). The V and J ends lost 4 bases and 3 bases respectively, with 9 bases between them. The origin of this receptor is a female donor in good health, enrolled as a control in a pregnancy study. The chain uses TRBV27 and TRBJ2-2; D is ambiguous. The sequenced sample was peripheral blood, obtained in the first trimester of pregnancy. CDR3 in DNA: TGTGCCAGCAGTTACAGCATATACACCGGGGAGCTGTTTTTT. It specifies CASSYSIYTGELFF.